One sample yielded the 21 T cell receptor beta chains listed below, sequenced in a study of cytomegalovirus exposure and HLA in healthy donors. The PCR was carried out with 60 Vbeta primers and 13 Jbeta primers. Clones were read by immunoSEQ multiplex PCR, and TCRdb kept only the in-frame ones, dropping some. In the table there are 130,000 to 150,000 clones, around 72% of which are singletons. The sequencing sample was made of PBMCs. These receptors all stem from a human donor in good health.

CDR3 loop: CASSAGTEGSPLHF. The CDR3 nucleotides read TGTGCCAGCAGTGCCGGGACGGAGGGTTCACCCCTCCACTTT. The rearrangement joins TRBV9 to TRBJ1-6, with D maybe TRBD1 (5 bases). With 5 bases removed from V and 9 bases from J, the gap between germline ends came to 15 bases. CDR1 and CDR2 from the germline V gene are SGDLS and YYNGEE. This CDR3 is built from 14 residues.

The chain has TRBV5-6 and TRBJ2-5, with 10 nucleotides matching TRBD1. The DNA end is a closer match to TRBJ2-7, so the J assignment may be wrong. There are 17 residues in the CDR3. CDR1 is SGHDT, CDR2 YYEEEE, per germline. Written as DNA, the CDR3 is TGTGCCAGCAGCTTGGGGGGACAGGGGTCACCTTTCTACGAGCAGTACTTC. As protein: CASSLGGQGSPFYEQYF.

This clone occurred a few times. Written as DNA, the CDR3 is TGTGCCAGCAGCGTCAGGGGGGTGAACACTGAAGCTTTCTTT. This codes for CASSVRGVNTEAFF. The genes are TRBV9 and TRBJ1-1; the match to TRBD1 covers 7 bases. The CDR3 length is 14 residues. Germline CDR1 SGDLS, CDR2 YYNGEE. Trimming cost V 2 bases and J 0 bases; bases outside gene matches: 1.

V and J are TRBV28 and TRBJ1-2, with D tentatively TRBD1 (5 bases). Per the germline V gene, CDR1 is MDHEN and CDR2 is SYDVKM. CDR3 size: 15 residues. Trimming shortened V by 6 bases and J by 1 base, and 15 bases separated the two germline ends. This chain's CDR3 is CASRERGGYNYGYTF. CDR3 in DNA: TGTGCCAGCAGAGAACGTGGGGGGTATAACTATGGCTACACCTTC.

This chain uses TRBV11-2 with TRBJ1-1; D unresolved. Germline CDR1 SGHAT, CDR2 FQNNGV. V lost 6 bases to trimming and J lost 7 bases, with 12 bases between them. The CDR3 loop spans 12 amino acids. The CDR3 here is CASRASRSEAFF. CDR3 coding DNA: TGTGCCAGCAGGGCATCAAGGAGTGAAGCTTTCTTT.

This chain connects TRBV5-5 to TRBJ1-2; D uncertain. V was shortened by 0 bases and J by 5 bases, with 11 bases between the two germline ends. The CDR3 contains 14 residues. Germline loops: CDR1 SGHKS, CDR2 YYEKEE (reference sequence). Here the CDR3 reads CASSLAGVSYGYTF. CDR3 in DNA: TGTGCCAGCAGCTTGGCCGGAGTGTCTTATGGCTACACCTTC.

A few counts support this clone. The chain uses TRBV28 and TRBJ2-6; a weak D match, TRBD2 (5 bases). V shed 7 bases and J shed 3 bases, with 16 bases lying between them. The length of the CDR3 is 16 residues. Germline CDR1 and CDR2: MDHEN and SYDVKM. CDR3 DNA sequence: TGTGCCAGCATCCCCCAACCGGACTTTGGGGCCAACGTCCTGACTTTC. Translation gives CASIPQPDFGANVLTF.

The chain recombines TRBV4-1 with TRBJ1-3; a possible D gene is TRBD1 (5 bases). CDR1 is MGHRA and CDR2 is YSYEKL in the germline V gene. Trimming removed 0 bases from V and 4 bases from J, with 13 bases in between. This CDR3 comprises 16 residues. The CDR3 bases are TGCGCCAGCAGCCAAGAAAAGGGACTGGTCGGAAACACCATATATTTT. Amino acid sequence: CASSQEKGLVGNTIYF.

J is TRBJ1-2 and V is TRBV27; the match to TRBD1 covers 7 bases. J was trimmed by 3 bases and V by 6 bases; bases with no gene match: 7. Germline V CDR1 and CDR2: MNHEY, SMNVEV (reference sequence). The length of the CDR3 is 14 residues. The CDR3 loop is CASSQQGTHYGYTF. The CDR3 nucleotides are TGTGCCAGCAGCCAACAGGGGACCCACTATGGCTACACCTTC.

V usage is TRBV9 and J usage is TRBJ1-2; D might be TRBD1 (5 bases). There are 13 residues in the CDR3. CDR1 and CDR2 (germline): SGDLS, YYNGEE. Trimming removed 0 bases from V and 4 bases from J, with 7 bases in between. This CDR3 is CASSVGGGYGYTF. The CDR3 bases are TGTGCCAGCAGCGTAGGGGGCGGCTATGGCTACACCTTC.

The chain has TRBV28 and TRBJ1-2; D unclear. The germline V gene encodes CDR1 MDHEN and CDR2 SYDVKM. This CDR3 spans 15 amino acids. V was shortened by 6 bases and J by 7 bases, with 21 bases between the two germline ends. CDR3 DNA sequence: TGTGCCAGCAGCTCCTCAGGCAGGCTTCCGTCTGGCTACACCTTC. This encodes CASSSSGRLPSGYTF.

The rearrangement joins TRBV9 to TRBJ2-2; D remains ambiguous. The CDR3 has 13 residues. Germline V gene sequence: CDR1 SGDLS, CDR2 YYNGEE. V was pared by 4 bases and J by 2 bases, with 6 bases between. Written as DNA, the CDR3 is TGTGCCAGCAGCCCCCATAACACCGGGGAGCTGTTTTTT. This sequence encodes CASSPHNTGELFF.

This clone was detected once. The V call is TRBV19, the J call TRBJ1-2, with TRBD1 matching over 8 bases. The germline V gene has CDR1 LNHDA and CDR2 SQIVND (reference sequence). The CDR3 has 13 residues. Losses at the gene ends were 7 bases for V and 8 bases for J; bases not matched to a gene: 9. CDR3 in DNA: TGTGCCAGTATGTCCCAGGGGGCTCGGGGCTACACCTTC. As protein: CASMSQGARGYTF. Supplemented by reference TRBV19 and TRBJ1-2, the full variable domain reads DGGITQSPKYLFRKEGQNVTLSCEQNLNHDAMYWYRQDPGQGLRLIYYSQIVNDFQKGDIAEGYSVSREKKESFPLTVTSAQKNPTAFYLCASMSQGARGYTFGSGTRLTVV.

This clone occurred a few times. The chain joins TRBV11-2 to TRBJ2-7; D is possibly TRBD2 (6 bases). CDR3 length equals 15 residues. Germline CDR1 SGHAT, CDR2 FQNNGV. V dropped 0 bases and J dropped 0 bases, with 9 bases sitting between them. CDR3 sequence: CASSLDRDFSYEQYF. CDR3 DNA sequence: TGTGCCAGCAGCTTAGACCGGGACTTCTCCTACGAGCAGTACTTC.

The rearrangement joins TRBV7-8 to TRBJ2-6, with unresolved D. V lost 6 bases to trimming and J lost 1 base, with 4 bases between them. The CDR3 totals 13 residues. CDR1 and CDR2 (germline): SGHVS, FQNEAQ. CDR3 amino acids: CASRLSGANVLTF. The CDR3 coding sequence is TGTGCCAGCAGGCTATCTGGGGCCAACGTCCTGACTTTC.

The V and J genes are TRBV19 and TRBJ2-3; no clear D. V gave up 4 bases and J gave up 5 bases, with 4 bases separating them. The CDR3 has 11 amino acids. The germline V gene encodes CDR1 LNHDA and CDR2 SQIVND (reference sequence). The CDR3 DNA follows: TGTGCCAGTAGTACTTTAGATACGCAGTATTTT. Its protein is CASSTLDTQYF. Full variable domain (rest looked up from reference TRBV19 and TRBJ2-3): DGGITQSPKYLFRKEGQNVTLSCEQNLNHDAMYWYRQDPGQGLRLIYYSQIVNDFQKGDIAEGYSVSREKKESFPLTVTSAQKNPTAFYLCASSTLDTQYFGPGTRLTVL.

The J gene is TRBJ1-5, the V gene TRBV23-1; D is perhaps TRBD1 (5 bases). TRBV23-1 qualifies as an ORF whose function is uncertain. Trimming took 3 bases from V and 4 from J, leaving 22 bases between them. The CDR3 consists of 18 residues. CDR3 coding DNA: TGCGCCAGCAGTCATTCCCTTGGGCGGACACCTAAAAATCAGCCCCAGCATTTT. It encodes CASSHSLGRTPKNQPQHF.

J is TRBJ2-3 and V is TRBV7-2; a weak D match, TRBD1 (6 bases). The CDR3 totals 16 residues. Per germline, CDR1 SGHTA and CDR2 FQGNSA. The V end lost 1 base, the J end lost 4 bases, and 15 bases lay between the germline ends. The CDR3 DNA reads TGTGCCAGCAGCTTAGTAGGCGACAGGTCCGCAGATACGCAGTATTTT. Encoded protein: CASSLVGDRSADTQYF.

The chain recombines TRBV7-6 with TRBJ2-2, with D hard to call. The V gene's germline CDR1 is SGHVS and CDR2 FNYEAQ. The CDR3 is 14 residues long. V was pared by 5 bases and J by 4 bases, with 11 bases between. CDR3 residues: CASSQSPGTGELFF. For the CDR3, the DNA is TGTGCCAGCAGCCAATCCCCGGGCACCGGGGAGCTGTTTTTT.

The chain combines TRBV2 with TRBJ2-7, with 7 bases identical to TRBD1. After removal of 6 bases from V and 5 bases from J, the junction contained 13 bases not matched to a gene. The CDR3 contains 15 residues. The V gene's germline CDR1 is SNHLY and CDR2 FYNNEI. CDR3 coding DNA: TGTGCCAGCAGCAAACAGGGACAGCCCGATCACGAGCAGTACTTC. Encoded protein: CASSKQGQPDHEQYF.

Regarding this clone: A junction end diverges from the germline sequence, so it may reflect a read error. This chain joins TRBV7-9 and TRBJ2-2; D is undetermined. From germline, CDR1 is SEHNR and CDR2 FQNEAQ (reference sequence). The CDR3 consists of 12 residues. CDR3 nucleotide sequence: TGTTCCAGCAGCCCCCGCGCGGGGGAGCTGTTTTTT. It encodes CSSSPRAGELFF.